The present entry profiles one T cell receptor beta chain with its context. The antigen is undetermined. The data derive from a study of CD8 T cells in ankylosing spondylitis. TCRdb re-derived calls from the 5' RACE reads in MiXCR, one entry per CDR3 protein. In the table there are fewer than 450,000 distinct CDR3 sequences, 15% to 20% of which are singletons. This CDR3 is built from 19 residues. CDR1 and CDR2 from the germline V gene are MGHRA and YSYEKL. V lost 4 bases to trimming and J lost 1 base; unmatched junction nucleotides: 12. Study-level findings and limits: Seemingly distinctive of ankylosing spondylitis blood was a TCR beta motif formed by eight highly homologous variants.

The chain carries TRBV4-1 and TRBJ1-4; 10 nucleotides line up with TRBD1. This TCR came from a male donor with ankylosing spondylitis. The material sequenced was blood, either unsorted or a sorted T cell fraction (not recorded which). DNA for the CDR3: TGCGCCAGCAGCCCTAGGGGACAGGGGCAAGGGGGAACTAATGAAAAACTGTTTTTT. Amino acid sequence: CASSPRGQGQGGTNEKLFF.